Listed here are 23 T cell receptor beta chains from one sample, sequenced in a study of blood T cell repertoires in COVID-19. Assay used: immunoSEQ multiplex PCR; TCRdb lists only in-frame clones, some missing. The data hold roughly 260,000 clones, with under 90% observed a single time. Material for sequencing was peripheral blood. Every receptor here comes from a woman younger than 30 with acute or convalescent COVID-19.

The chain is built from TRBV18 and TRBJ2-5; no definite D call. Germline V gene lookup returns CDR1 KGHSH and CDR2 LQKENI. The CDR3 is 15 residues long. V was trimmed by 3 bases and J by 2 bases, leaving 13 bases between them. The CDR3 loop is CASSPSTSLQETQYF. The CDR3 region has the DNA TGTGCCAGCTCACCTTCAACTTCGTTACAAGAGACCCAGTACTTC.

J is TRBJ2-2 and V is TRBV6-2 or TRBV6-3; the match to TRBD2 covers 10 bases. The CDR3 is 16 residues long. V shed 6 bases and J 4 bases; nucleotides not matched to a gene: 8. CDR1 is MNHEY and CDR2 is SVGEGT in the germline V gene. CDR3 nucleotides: TGTGCCAGCAGCGACGGCCTAGCGGGAGCCACCGGGGAGCTGTTTTTT. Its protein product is CASSDGLAGATGELFF.

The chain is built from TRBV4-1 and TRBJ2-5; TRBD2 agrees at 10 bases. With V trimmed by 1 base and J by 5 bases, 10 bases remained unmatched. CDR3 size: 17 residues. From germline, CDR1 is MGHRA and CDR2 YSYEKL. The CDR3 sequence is CASSQGRPGLAIETQYF. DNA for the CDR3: TGCGCCAGCAGCCAAGGCAGACCGGGACTAGCGATTGAGACCCAGTACTTC.

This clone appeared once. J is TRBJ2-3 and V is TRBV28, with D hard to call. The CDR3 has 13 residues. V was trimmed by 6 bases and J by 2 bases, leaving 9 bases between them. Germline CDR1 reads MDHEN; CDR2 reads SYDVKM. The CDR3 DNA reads TGTGCCAGCAGCCGATACATCACAGATACGCAGTATTTT. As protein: CASSRYITDTQYF. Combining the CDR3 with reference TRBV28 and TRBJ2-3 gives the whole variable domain DVKVTQSSRYLVKRTGEKVFLECVQDMDHENMFWYRQDPGLGLRLIYFSYDVKMKEKGDIPEGYSVSREKKERFSLILESASTNQTSMYLCASSRYITDTQYFGPGTRLTVL.

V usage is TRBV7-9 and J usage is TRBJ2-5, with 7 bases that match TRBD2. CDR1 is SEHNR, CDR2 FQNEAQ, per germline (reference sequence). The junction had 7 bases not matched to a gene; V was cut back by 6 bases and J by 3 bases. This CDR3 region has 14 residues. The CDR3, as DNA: TGTGCCAGCAGAGGTAGCGGGCAGAAAGAGACCCAGTACTTC. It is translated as CASRGSGQKETQYF.

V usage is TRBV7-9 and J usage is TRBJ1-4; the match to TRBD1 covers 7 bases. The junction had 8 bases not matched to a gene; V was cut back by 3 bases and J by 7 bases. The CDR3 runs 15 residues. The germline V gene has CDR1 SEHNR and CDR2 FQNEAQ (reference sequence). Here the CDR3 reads CASSFWPQGFEKLFF. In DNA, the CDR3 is TGTGCCAGCAGCTTTTGGCCACAGGGGTTTGAAAAACTGTTTTTT.

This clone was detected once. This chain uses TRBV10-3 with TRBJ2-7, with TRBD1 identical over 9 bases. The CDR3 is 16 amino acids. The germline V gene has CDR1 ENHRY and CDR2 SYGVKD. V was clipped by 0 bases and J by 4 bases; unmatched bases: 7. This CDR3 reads CAISESGGQGVYEQYF. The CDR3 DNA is TGTGCCATCAGTGAGTCGGGGGGACAGGGAGTGTACGAGCAGTACTTC.

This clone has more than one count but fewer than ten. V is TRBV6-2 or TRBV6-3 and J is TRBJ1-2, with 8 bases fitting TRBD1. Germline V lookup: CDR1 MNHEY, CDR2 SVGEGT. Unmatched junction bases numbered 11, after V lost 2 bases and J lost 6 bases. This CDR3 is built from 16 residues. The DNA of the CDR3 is TGTGCCAGCAGTTACGGGCAGGGGGCGCTTCTGAATGGCTACACCTTC. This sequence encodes CASSYGQGALLNGYTF.

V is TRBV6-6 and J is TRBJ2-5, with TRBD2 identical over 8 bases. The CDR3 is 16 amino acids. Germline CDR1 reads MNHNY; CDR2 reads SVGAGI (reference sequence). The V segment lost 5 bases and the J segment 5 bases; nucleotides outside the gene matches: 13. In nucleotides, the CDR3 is TGTGCCAGCAGTCCAGAACCGGGACTAGGGGTTGAGACCCAGTACTTC. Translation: CASSPEPGLGVETQYF.

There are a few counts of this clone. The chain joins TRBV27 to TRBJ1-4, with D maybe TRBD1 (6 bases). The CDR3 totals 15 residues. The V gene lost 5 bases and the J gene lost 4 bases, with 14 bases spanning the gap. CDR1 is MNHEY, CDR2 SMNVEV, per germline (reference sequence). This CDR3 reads CASSRAGVSNEKLFF. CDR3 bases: TGTGCCAGCAGTAGAGCAGGGGTCAGTAATGAAAAACTGTTTTTT. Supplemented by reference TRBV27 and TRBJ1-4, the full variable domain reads EAQVTQNPRYLITVTGKKLTVTCSQNMNHEYMSWYRQDPGLGLRQIYYSMNVEVTDKGDVPEGYKVSRKEKRNFPLILESPSPNQTSLYFCASSRAGVSNEKLFFGSGTQLSVL.

This chain's CDR3 is CASSRNGQGDQPQHF. The CDR3 coding sequence is TGTGCCAGCAGCCGCAACGGACAGGGGGATCAGCCCCAGCATTTT. The J gene is TRBJ1-5, the V gene TRBV7-2; 10 bases are a match to TRBD1. The germline CDR1 and CDR2 sequences are SGHTA and FQGNSA. This CDR3 is 15 amino acids long. Trimming took 5 bases from V and 5 from J; bases not matched to a gene: 6.

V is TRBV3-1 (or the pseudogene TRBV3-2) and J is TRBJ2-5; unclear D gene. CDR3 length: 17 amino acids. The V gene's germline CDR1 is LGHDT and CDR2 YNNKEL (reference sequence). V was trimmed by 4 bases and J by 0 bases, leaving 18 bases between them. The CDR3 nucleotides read TGTGCCAGCAGCCCCCCCCCTTTGAGGAAGTACCAAGAGACCCAGTACTTC. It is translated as CASSPPPLRKYQETQYF.

The CDR3 reads CASSQEGAVEAFF. CDR3 DNA sequence: TGTGCCAGCAGCCAAGAAGGGGCAGTGGAAGCTTTCTTT. The chain carries TRBV3-1 (or the pseudogene TRBV3-2) and TRBJ1-1; D might be TRBD1 (5 bases). This CDR3 region has 13 residues. Germline-derived CDR1 and CDR2 are LGHDT and YNNKEL (reference sequence). Trimming pared 0 bases from V and 8 bases from J, leaving 10 bases between.

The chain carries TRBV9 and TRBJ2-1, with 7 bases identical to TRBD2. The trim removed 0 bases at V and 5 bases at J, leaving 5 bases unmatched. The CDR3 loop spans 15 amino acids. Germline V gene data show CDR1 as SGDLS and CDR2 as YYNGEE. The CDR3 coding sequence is TGTGCCAGCAGCGTAGTGGCTAGCGGAAACAATGAGCAGTTCTTC. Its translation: CASSVVASGNNEQFF.

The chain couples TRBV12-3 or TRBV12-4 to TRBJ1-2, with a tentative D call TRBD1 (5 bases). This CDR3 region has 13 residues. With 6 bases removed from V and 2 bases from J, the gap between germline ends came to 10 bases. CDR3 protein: CASSPTENYGYTF. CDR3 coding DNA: TGTGCCAGCAGCCCGACAGAAAACTATGGCTACACCTTC.

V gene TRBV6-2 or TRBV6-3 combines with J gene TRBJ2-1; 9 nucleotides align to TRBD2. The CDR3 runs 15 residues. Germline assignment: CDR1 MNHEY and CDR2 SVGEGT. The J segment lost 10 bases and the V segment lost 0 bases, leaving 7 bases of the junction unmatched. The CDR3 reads CASSYSGGRAREQFF. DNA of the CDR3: TGTGCCAGCAGTTACTCGGGCGGGAGGGCCAGGGAGCAGTTCTTC.

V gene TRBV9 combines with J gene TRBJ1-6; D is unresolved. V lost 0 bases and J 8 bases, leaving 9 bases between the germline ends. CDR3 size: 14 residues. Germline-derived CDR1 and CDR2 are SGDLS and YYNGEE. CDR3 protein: CASSVVIGDSPLHF. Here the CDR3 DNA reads TGTGCCAGCAGCGTAGTAATCGGGGATTCACCCCTCCACTTT.

The CDR3 sequence: CASSPLQASGPNYNEQFF. The CDR3 coding sequence is TGTGCCAGCTCACCACTACAGGCTAGCGGACCAAATTACAATGAGCAGTTCTTC. V gene TRBV18 combines with J gene TRBJ2-1; 7 bases line up with TRBD2. CDR1 is KGHSH and CDR2 is LQKENI in the germline V gene. The CDR3 runs to 18 residues. J was trimmed by 4 bases and V by 1 base; bases with no gene match: 13.

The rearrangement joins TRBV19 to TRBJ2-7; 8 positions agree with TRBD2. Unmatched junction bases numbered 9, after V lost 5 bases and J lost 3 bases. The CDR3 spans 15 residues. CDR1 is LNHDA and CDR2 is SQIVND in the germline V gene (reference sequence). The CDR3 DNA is TGTGCCAGTAGTCCCCAAGCGGGAGCGCGCTACGAGCAGTACTTC. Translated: CASSPQAGARYEQYF.

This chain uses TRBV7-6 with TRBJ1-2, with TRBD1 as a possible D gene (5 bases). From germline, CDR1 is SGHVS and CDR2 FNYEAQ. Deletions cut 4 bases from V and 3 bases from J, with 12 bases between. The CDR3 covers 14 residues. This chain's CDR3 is CASSSPGTDYGYTF. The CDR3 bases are TGTGCCAGCAGCTCACCCGGGACTGACTATGGCTACACCTTC.

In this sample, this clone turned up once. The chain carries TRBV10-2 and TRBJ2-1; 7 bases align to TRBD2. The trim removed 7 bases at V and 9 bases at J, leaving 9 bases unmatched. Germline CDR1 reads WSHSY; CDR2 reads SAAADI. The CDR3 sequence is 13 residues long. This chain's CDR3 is CASILGGTGEQFF. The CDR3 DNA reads TGCGCCAGCATCCTGGGGGGGACCGGTGAGCAGTTCTTC.

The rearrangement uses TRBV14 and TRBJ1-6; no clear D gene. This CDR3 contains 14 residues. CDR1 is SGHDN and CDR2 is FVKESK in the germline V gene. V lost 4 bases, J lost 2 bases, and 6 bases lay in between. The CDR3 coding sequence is TGTGCCAGCAGCCCCCGGGCCTATAATTCACCCCTCCACTTT. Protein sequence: CASSPRAYNSPLHF.

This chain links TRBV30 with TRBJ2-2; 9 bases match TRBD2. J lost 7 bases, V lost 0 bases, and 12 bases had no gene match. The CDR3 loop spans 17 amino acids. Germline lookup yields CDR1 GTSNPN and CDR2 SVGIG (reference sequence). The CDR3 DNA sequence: TGTGCCTGGAGTGTAGGGGCGTTAGCGGGAGCGATCGGGGAGCTGTTTTTT. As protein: CAWSVGALAGAIGELFF.